These T cell receptor beta chains were read from a single sample in a study of blood T cells in healthy people across ages. TCRdb independently ran MiXCR on the 5' RACE reads; one entry per CDR3 protein. The table has 1.5 million to 2 million distinct CDR3 sequences, 49% seen once. Input material: blood. The origin of the receptors is a woman in her thirties or forties in good health. Each CDR3 is given with its conserved first and last residue. The order of the fields is V gene, clone size, J gene, D gene, CDR3 protein, CDR3 DNA. The D gene is left open where the match is weak. Where a row states a size, it is once, few, many or the class of an expanded clone; other rows omit it.

TRBV28	few	TRBJ2-6	NA	CASSLSSGANVPTF	TGTGCCAGCAGTTTATCTTCTGGGGCCAACGTCCCGACTTTC
TRBV7-2	few	TRBJ1-2	TRBD1	CASSPQTGRDGYTF	TGTGCCAGCAGCCCTCAGACAGGGCGAGATGGCTACACCTTC
TRBV15	NA	TRBJ2-1	NA	CATSSRDNLYNEQFF	TGTGCCACCAGCAGCCGGGACAACCTTTACAATGAGCAGTTCTTC
TRBV6-2/TRBV6-3	NA	TRBJ2-5	NA	CASSYSNGPQETQYF	TGTGCCAGCAGTTACTCGAATGGTCCCCAAGAGACCCAGTACTTC
TRBV7-2	NA	TRBJ2-3	TRBD1	CASSLIGGAGAGTDTQYF	TGTGCCAGCAGCTTAATAGGGGGCGCCGGTGCCGGCACAGATACGCAGTATTTT
TRBV29-1	few	TRBJ1-2	NA	CSDDGGPYGYTF	TGCAGCGATGATGGGGGGCCCTATGGCTACACCTTC
TRBV28	few	TRBJ2-7	NA	CASRRERTDLYEQYF	TGTGCCAGCAGACGGGAAAGGACAGACCTCTACGAGCAGTACTTC
TRBV5-1	once	TRBJ2-7	NA	CASSFDGHPGDEQYF	TGCGCCAGCAGCTTCGACGGACACCCGGGGGATGAGCAGTACTTC
TRBV10-1	NA	TRBJ1-2	NA	CATSPVTGYGYTF	TGCGCCACCAGTCCCGTGACGGGCTATGGCTACACCTTC
TRBV10-3	NA	TRBJ2-7	TRBD1	CAISETTGQGYSYEQYF	TGTGCCATCAGTGAGACTACCGGACAGGGGTACTCCTACGAGCAGTACTTC
TRBV13	NA	TRBJ1-2	NA	CASSLGEVGNYGYTF	TGTGCCAGCAGCTTAGGGGAAGTTGGAAACTATGGCTACACCTTT
TRBV9	once	TRBJ2-3	TRBD2	CASSVEVQRGDTQYF	TGTGCCAGCAGCGTAGAGGTGCAGCGGGGAGATACGCAGTATTTT
TRBV20-1	NA	TRBJ2-3	NA	CSTLGAVGDTQYF	TGCAGTACCCTAGGGGCAGTGGGAGATACGCAGTATTTT
TRBV4-3	NA	TRBJ2-4	TRBD2	CASSQDRGGEGLAGGLAKNIQYF	TGCGCCAGCAGCCAAGATCGCGGGGGTGAGGGACTAGCGGGGGGCCTAGCCAAAAACATTCAGTACTTC
TRBV6-5	NA	TRBJ2-1	NA	CASSYSKGNNEQFF	TGTGCCAGCAGTTACTCGAAGGGAAACAATGAGCAGTTCTTC
TRBV6-1	few	TRBJ2-5	NA	CASTWGPVKTQYF	TGTGCCAGCACGTGGGGCCCTGTGAAGACCCAGTACTTC
TRBV20-1	few	TRBJ2-5	TRBD1	CSALDPGQAQETQYF	TGCAGTGCCCTCGACCCGGGACAGGCCCAAGAGACCCAGTACTTC
TRBV6-6	NA	TRBJ1-3	TRBD1	CASSQTGTAGGNTIYF	TGTGCCAGCAGCCAGACAGGGACGGCTGGGGGAAACACCATATATTTT
TRBV27	NA	TRBJ2-1	NA	CASSLFSGHEQFF	TGTGCCAGCAGTTTATTTTCAGGACATGAGCAGTTCTTC
TRBV6-2/TRBV6-3	NA	TRBJ1-5	NA	CASSPTQYNQPQHF	TGTGCCAGCAGTCCTACACAGTACAATCAGCCCCAGCATTTT
TRBV12-3/TRBV12-4	NA	TRBJ2-1	TRBD2	CASGRGGHYNEQFF	TGTGCCAGCGGCCGCGGGGGGCACTACAATGAGCAGTTCTTC
TRBV7-2	NA	TRBJ1-6	NA	CASSFGITLHF	TGTGCCAGCAGCTTCGGGATCACCCTCCACTTT
TRBV9	NA	TRBJ2-3	TRBD2	CASSVVTSGTDTQYF	TGTGCCAGCAGCGTAGTGACTAGCGGAACAGATACGCAGTATTTT
TRBV5-1	many	TRBJ2-3	NA	CASSLDTGSTDTQYF	TGCGCCAGCAGCTTGGATACAGGGAGTACAGATACGCAGTATTTT
TRBV27	NA	TRBJ2-1	NA	CASSLMGRQEQFF	TGTGCCAGCAGTTTAATGGGCAGGCAGGAGCAGTTCTTC
TRBV6-2/TRBV6-3	NA	TRBJ2-3	NA	CASSYLPEGGMSTDTQYF	TGTGCCAGCAGTTATCTCCCCGAAGGGGGGATGAGCACAGATACGCAGTATTTT
TRBV11-1	NA	TRBJ2-4	NA	CASSPTYPLAKNIQYF	TGTGCCAGCAGCCCCACCTATCCCCTAGCCAAAAACATTCAGTACTTC
TRBV4-1	few	TRBJ1-6	NA	CASSQYQGFNSPLHF	TGCGCCAGCAGCCAATATCAGGGATTTAATTCACCCCTCCACTTT
TRBV4-3	NA	TRBJ1-2	TRBD1	CASSLNAGTAYGYTF	TGCGCCAGCAGCCTCAACGCCGGGACAGCATATGGCTACACCTTC
TRBV12-3/TRBV12-4	NA	TRBJ1-2	TRBD1	CASTSTGGKGYTF	TGTGCCAGCACCTCTACAGGGGGCAAGGGCTACACCTTC
TRBV6-5	few	TRBJ1-2	NA	CASSYSGRAPGYTF	TGTGCCAGCAGTTACTCCGGCAGGGCCCCTGGCTACACCTTC
TRBV7-6	few	TRBJ2-3	NA	CASSLITSTDTQYF	TGTGCCAGCAGCTTAATTACTAGCACAGATACGCAGTATTTT
TRBV5-1	few	TRBJ2-5	TRBD2	CASSFKGLADQETQYF	TGCGCCAGCAGCTTTAAGGGACTAGCGGATCAAGAGACCCAGTACTTC
TRBV20-1	few	TRBJ2-3	TRBD1	CKPGQKTDTQYF	TGCAAACCGGGACAGAAAACAGATACGCAGTATTTT
TRBV7-9	few	TRBJ2-7	TRBD1	CASSFWTGVGEQYF	TGTGCCAGCAGCTTCTGGACAGGGGTCGGCGAGCAGTACTTC
TRBV7-9	NA	TRBJ2-3	NA	CASSSSGTPIRGEYF	TGTGCCAGCAGCTCCTCCGGGACTCCAATTAGGGGAGAGTATTTT
TRBV20-1	few	TRBJ1-4	TRBD1	CSARDRTGGEKLFF	TGCAGTGCTAGAGACCGGACAGGGGGAGAAAAACTGTTTTTT
TRBV20-1	few	TRBJ2-1	NA	CSARGTPPDHSVQFF	TGCAGTGCTAGGGGGACTCCGCCCGACCACAGTGTGCAGTTCTTC
TRBV5-1	NA	TRBJ2-3	NA	CASSQPGGADTQYF	TGCGCCAGCAGCCAACCGGGCGGGGCAGATACGCAGTATTTT
TRBV3-1	NA	TRBJ2-1	TRBD2	CASSRTSGGKQFF	TGTGCCAGCAGCCGTACTAGCGGGGGGAAGCAGTTCTTC